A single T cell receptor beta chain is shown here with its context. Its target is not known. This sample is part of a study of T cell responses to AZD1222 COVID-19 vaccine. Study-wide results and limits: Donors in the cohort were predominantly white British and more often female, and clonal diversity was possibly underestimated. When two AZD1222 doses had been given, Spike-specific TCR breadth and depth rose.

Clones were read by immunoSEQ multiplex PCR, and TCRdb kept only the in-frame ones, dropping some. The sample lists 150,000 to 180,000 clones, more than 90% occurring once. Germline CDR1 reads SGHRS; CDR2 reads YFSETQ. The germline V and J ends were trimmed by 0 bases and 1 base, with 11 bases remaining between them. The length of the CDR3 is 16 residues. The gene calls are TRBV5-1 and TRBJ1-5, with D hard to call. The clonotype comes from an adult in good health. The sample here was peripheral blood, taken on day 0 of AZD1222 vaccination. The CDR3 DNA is TGCGCCAGCAGCTTGGCCTCCCTAGGGAGCAATCAGCCCCAGCATTTT. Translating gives CASSLASLGSNQPQHF.